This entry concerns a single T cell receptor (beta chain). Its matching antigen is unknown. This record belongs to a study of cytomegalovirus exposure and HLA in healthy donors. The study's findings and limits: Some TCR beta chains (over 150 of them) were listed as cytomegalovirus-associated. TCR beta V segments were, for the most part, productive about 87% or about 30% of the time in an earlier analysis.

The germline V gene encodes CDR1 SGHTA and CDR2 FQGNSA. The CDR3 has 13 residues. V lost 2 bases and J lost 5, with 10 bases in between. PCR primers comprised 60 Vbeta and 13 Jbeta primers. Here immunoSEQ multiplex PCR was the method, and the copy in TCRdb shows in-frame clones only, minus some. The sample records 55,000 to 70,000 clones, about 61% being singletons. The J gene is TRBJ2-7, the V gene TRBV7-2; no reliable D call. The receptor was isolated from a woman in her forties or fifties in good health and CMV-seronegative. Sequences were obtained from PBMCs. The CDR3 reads CASSLMLADEQYF. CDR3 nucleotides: TGTGCCAGCAGCTTAATGCTGGCAGACGAGCAGTACTTC.